Listed below are T cell receptor beta chains from one sample, sequenced in a study of blood T cell repertoires in COVID-19. The table came from immunoSEQ multiplex PCR; TCRdb's copy has only in-frame clones and leaves some out. The table records under 150,000 clones, approximately 79% of them present only once. Sequencing was carried out using PBMCs or T cells enriched from blood (not recorded which). The receptors originated from a woman aged 45-59 years who had recovered from COVID-19. CDR3s include the opening cysteine and the closing phenylalanine or tryptophan. Fields, in order: V gene, clone size, D gene, J gene, CDR3 DNA, CDR3 protein. D genes are given only for firm matches. The size of a clone is reported for some rows only, either as once, few or many, or as a class for expanded clones.

TRBV28	-	TRBD2	TRBJ2-1	TGTGCCAGCAGTCTACGGTTAGCGGGAGCTGAGCAGTTCTTC	CASSLRLAGAEQFF
TRBV12-3/TRBV12-4	-	TRBD1	TRBJ1-2	TGTGCCAGCAGTTTGAGGACAGGCGTCACCTTC	CASSLRTGVTF
TRBV4-2	-	-	TRBJ1-1	TGTGCCAGCAGCCAAGAGGCCCGAACGAACACTGAAGCTTTCTTT	CASSQEARTNTEAFF
TRBV7-5	-	-	TRBJ1-3	TGTGCCAGAAGCTTAATGATTTTGGTGACAGGGTACTTTGGAAACACCATATATTTT	CARSLMILVTGYFGNTIYF
TRBV14	-	TRBD1	TRBJ2-7	TGTGCCAGCAGCCAAGATAAAGGGATGGGACAGCGCGAGCAGTACTTC	CASSQDKGMGQREQYF
TRBV9	-	-	TRBJ2-3	TGTGCCTCGGAGGGGGCCACAGATACGCAGTATTTT	CASEGATDTQYF
TRBV19	-	-	TRBJ2-3	TGTGCCAGTAGTATAGGAGGTACCCGCACAGATACGCAGTATTTT	CASSIGGTRTDTQYF
TRBV7-3	-	-	TRBJ1-1	TGTGCCAGCAGCTTTAACTCGAACACTGAAGCTTTCTTT	CASSFNSNTEAFF
TRBV7-9	-	TRBD1	TRBJ2-7	TGTGCCAGCAGCTCAACCCCGGGACAGGGGGCGAAAAGGACGTACGAGCAGTACTTC	CASSSTPGQGAKRTYEQYF
TRBV9	-	-	TRBJ2-6	TGTGCCAGCAGCAGGCAGGGAACTGGGGCCAACGTCCTGACTTTC	CASSRQGTGANVLTF
TRBV18	-	TRBD2	TRBJ2-2	TGTGCCAGCTCACCACCGGGACTAGCGGGAGACACCGGGGAGCTGTTTTTT	CASSPPGLAGDTGELFF
TRBV6-5	once	-	TRBJ2-2	TGTGCCAGCGTGAGGGAACGAACGGGGACCGGGGAGCTGTTTTTT	CASVRERTGTGELFF
TRBV10-2	-	TRBD2	TRBJ2-1	TGCGCCAGCACTCCTAGCGGTCCCTACAATGAGCAGTTCTTC	CASTPSGPYNEQFF
TRBV27	-	-	TRBJ1-5	TGTGCCACCGCGGGTCCCGGGCAGCCCCAGCATTTT	CATAGPGQPQHF
TRBV6-1	once	TRBD2	TRBJ2-3	TGTGCCAGCAGTGGAGCGGGAGGGCCTGGTGATACGCAGTATTTT	CASSGAGGPGDTQYF
TRBV19	-	TRBD1	TRBJ2-6	TGTGCCAGTAGCCCGGGACAGCTATACTCTGGGGCCAACGTCCTGACTTTC	CASSPGQLYSGANVLTF
TRBV6-1	once	TRBD1	TRBJ2-2	TGTGCCAGCACGGACAGGGGTAGCACCGGGGAGCTGTTTTTT	CASTDRGSTGELFF
TRBV9	-	-	TRBJ1-3	TGTGCCAGCAGCTCCTCAGGAGGGCTCGGAAACACCATATATTTT	CASSSSGGLGNTIYF
TRBV18	-	-	TRBJ1-3	TGTGCCAGCTCACCAAAGGACACCTCGTCTGGAAACACCATATATTTT	CASSPKDTSSGNTIYF
TRBV9	-	TRBD1	TRBJ1-2	TGTGCCAGCAGCGGGAAACGAGGACAGGGAGAAGGAGGCTATGGCTACACCTTC	CASSGKRGQGEGGYGYTF
TRBV5-4	-	TRBD1	TRBJ1-2	TGTGCCAGCAGCTTGGACAGGGGTTATGGCTACACCTTC	CASSLDRGYGYTF
TRBV7-9	-	TRBD2	TRBJ2-7	TGTGCCAGCAGCTTAGAACTAGCGGGAGACGAGCAGTACTTC	CASSLELAGDEQYF
TRBV7-3	-	-	TRBJ1-1	TGTGCCAGCAGCTACACCGCGAACACTGAAGCTTTCTTT	CASSYTANTEAFF
TRBV6-9	-	TRBD1	TRBJ2-7	TGTGCCAGCAGCCCGGACAGGGTGGGGCACGAGCAGTACTTC	CASSPDRVGHEQYF
TRBV3-1/TRBV3-2	-	-	TRBJ1-4	TGTGCCAGCAGTTCCGGACAGACAACTAATGAAAAACTGTTTTTT	CASSSGQTTNEKLFF
TRBV5-5	-	TRBD2	TRBJ2-7	TGTGCCAGCAGCTTTACTAGCGGGGGGGCGTGGGAGCAGTACTTC	CASSFTSGGAWEQYF
TRBV10-3	-	-	TRBJ1-5	TGTGCCATCAGTGATCCGGGGAATCAGCCCCAGCATTTT	CAISDPGNQPQHF
TRBV7-8	once	TRBD2	TRBJ2-1	TGTGCCAGCCAAGGCGGGGGGGCTTACAATGAGCAGTTCTTC	CASQGGGAYNEQFF
TRBV20-1	few	TRBD2	TRBJ2-3	TGCAGTGCTAGTCCGGGACTAGCGACAGATACGCAGTATTTT	CSASPGLATDTQYF
TRBV29-1	few	TRBD1	TRBJ2-5	TGCAGCGCAAAACAGGGGGAGACCCAGTACTTC	CSAKQGETQYF
TRBV4-1	few	-	TRBJ2-7	TGCGCCAGCAGCCAATTCGAGACTTCCTACGAGCAGTACTTC	CASSQFETSYEQYF
TRBV5-4	once	TRBD1	TRBJ1-5	TGTGCCAGCAGCTTCACACAGGGGGCGCGAATCAATCAGCCCCAGCATTTT	CASSFTQGARINQPQHF
TRBV5-1	-	TRBD1	TRBJ1-2	TGCGCCAGCAGCCTCGGGACAGGGAAAGGCTACACCTTC	CASSLGTGKGYTF
TRBV2	-	-	TRBJ1-4	TGTGCCAGCAGCCTGCGGCTCTTTTCCGGGGAAAAACTGTTTTTT	CASSLRLFSGEKLFF
TRBV18	-	-	TRBJ2-3	TGTGCCAGCTCAAACTATCCTAGCACAGATACGCAGTATTTT	CASSNYPSTDTQYF
TRBV5-1	few	-	TRBJ1-1	TGCGCCAGCAGCTCGAGTGGGGGGTACACTGAAGCTTTCTTT	CASSSSGGYTEAFF
TRBV25-1	-	TRBD1	TRBJ1-3	TGTGCCAGCAGTGGAACAGGGGCTGGAAACACCATATATTTT	CASSGTGAGNTIYF
TRBV9	-	TRBD2	TRBJ2-7	TGTGCCAGCAGCAATCGACGGACGGGAGGAAGCGACGAGCAGTACTTC	CASSNRRTGGSDEQYF
TRBV6-5	-	-	TRBJ2-2	TGTGCCAGCAGTTTCGGTGGCGGGAACACCGGGGAGCTGTTTTTT	CASSFGGGNTGELFF
TRBV5-8	-	-	TRBJ2-5	TGTGCCAGCAGCTACGGGAACGTCCCAGAGACCCAGTACTTC	CASSYGNVPETQYF
TRBV27	-	-	TRBJ2-7	TGTGCCAGCAGTCTAAAGGGACTGGCGAGGGGCGAGCAGTACTTC	CASSLKGLARGEQYF
TRBV27	-	TRBD2	TRBJ2-1	TGTGCCAGCAGTTTTTGGAAACTCCAGCGGGAGGCCAGGGGCTCCTACAATGAGCAGTTCTTC	CASSFWKLQREARGSYNEQFF
TRBV5-4	-	TRBD2	TRBJ2-7	TGTGCCAGCAGCCTTCCCGCGGGAGGTGGCTACGAGCAGTACTTC	CASSLPAGGGYEQYF
TRBV29-1	-	TRBD2	TRBJ2-3	TGCAGCGTTGGGGCGCTAGCGGGGACCCCCACAGATACGCAGTATTTT	CSVGALAGTPTDTQYF
TRBV2	-	TRBD1	TRBJ1-2	TGTGCCAGCAGTGGAGGGACAGTTTACTATGGCTACACCTTC	CASSGGTVYYGYTF
TRBV6-5	-	-	TRBJ1-2	TGTGCCAGCAGTTATGACAGGAGCCGCTATGGCTACACCTTC	CASSYDRSRYGYTF
TRBV7-9	-	TRBD2	TRBJ2-1	TGTGCCAGCAGCTTAGGACTAGCGGTATACAATGAGCAGTTCTTC	CASSLGLAVYNEQFF
TRBV5-6	-	-	TRBJ2-7	TGTGCCAGCAGCCGTGCCTACGAGCAGTACTTC	CASSRAYEQYF
TRBV7-9	-	TRBD1	TRBJ1-6	TGTGCCAGCAGCCCGGGACAGAATAATTCACCCCTCCACTTT	CASSPGQNNSPLHF
TRBV3-1/TRBV3-2	-	TRBD1	TRBJ1-2	TGTGCCAGCAGCCAGCTCCCCCCCAGGGACAGGGAAAACTATGGCTACACCTTC	CASSQLPPRDRENYGYTF
TRBV9	-	TRBD2	TRBJ2-7	TGTGCCAGCAGCCCTAGCGGGAGCCACGAGCAGTACTTC	CASSPSGSHEQYF
TRBV4-1	once	TRBD1	TRBJ2-3	TGCGCCAGCAGCCATGTAGGGGGGACAGGGGTAGGAGATACGCAGTATTTT	CASSHVGGTGVGDTQYF
TRBV28	few	-	TRBJ1-6	TGTGCCAGCAGTTTTAGCATGCTTCTAAGCTCCTATAATTCACCCCTCCACTTT	CASSFSMLLSSYNSPLHF